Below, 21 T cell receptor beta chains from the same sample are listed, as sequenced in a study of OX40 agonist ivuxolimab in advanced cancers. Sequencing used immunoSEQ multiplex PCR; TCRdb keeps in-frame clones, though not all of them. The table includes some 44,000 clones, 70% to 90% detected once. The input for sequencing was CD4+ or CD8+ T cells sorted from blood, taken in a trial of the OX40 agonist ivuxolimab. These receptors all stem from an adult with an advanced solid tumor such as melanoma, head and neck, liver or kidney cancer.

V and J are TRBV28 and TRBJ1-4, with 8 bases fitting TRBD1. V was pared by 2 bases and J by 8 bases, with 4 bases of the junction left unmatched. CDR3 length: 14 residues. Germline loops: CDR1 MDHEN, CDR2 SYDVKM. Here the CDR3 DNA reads TGTGCCAGCAGTTTAGAACAGGGGGAGGAAAAACTGTTTTTT. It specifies CASSLEQGEEKLFF.

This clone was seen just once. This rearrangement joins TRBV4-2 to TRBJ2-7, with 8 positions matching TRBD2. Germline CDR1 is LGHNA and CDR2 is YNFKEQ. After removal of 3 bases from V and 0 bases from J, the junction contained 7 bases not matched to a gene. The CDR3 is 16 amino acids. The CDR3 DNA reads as TGTGCCAGCAGCCAGGAGACTAGCGACAGCTCCTACGAGCAGTACTTC. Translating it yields CASSQETSDSSYEQYF.

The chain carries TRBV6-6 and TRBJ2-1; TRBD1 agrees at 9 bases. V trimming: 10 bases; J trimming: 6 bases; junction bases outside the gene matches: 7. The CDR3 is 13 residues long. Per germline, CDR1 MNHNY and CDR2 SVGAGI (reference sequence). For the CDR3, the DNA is TGTGCCACTTCCGGGACAGGGTTCAATGAGCAGTTCTTC. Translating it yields CATSGTGFNEQFF.

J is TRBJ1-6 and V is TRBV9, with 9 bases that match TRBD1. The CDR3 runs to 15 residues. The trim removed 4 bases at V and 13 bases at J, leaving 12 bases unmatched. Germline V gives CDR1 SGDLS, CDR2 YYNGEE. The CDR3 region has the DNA TGTGCCAGCAGCCCCACCGGGACAGGGTGGGATCCCCTCCACTTT. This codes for CASSPTGTGWDPLHF.

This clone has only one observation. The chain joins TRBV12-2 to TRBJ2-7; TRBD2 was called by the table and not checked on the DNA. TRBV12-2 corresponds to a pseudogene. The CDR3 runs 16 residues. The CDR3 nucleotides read TGTGCAAGTCGCATACCCCACTCGGGTCTATCCTACGAGCAGTACTTC. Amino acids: CASRIPHSGLSYEQYF.

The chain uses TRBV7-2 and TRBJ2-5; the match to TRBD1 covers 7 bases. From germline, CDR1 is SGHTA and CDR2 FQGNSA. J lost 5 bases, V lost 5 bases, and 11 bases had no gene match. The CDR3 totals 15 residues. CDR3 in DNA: TGTGCCAGCAGCCGCGGACAGGCCTATGGGGAGACCCAGTACTTC. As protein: CASSRGQAYGETQYF.

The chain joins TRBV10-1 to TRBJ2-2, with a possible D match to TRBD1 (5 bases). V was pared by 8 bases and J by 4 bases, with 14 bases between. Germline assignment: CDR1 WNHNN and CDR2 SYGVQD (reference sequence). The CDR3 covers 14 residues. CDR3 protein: CASQVGPTTGELFF. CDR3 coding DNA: TGCGCCAGCCAGGTGGGGCCGACCACCGGGGAGCTGTTTTTT.

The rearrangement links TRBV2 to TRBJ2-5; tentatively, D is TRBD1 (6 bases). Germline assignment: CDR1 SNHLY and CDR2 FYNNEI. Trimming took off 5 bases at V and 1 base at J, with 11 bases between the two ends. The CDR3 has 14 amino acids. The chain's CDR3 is CASSLGTLQETQYF. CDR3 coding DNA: TGTGCCAGCAGTTTAGGGACACTCCAAGAGACCCAGTACTTC. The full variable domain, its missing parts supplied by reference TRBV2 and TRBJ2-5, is EPEVTQTPSHQVTQMGQEVILRCVPISNHLYFYWYRQILGQKVEFLVSFYNNEISEKSEIFDDQFSVERPDGSNFTLKIRSTKLEDSAMYFCASSLGTLQETQYFGPGTRLLVL.

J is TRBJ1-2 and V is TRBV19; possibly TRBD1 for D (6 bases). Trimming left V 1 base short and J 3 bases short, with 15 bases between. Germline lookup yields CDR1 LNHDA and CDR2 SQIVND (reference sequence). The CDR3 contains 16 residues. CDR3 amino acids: CASSIGQTTGHYGYTF. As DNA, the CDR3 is TGTGCCAGTAGTATAGGTCAGACGACAGGACACTATGGCTACACCTTC.

CDR3 loop: CASSDVGGGGSYNEQFF. The CDR3 DNA sequence: TGTGCCAGCAGTGACGTCGGTGGGGGGGGCTCCTACAATGAGCAGTTCTTC. V usage is TRBV6-4 and J usage is TRBJ2-1; 7 bases fit TRBD2. With V trimmed by 2 bases and J by 0 bases, 7 bases remained unmatched. Germline CDR1 MRHNA, CDR2 SNTAGT. The CDR3 runs 17 residues.

The CDR3, as DNA: TGTGCCAGCAGCAATAGGGGCGAGACCCAGTACTTC. It specifies CASSNRGETQYF. The V and J genes are TRBV2 and TRBJ2-5; a weak D match, TRBD1 (5 bases). This CDR3 spans 12 amino acids. Trimming cost V 6 bases and J 5 bases, with 10 bases left between them. CDR1 SNHLY and CDR2 FYNNEI come from the germline V gene.

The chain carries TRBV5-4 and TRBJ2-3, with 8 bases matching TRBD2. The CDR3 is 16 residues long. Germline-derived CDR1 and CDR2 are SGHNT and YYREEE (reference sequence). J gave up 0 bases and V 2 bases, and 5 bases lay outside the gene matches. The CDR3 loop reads CASSLRLAPSTDTQYF. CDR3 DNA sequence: TGTGCCAGCAGCTTACGACTAGCGCCTAGCACAGATACGCAGTATTTT.

CDR3: CASSSGTAEKLFF. The CDR3 DNA reads as TGTGCCAGCAGCTCCGGGACAGCCGAAAAACTGTTTTTT. The chain is built from TRBV28 and TRBJ1-4; 7 nucleotides agree with TRBD1. The CDR3 covers 13 residues. CDR1 MDHEN and CDR2 SYDVKM come from the germline V gene. The V and J ends lost 6 bases and 8 bases, in that order; junction bases with no gene match: 6. The full variable domain, its missing parts supplied by reference TRBV28 and TRBJ1-4, is DVKVTQSSRYLVKRTGEKVFLECVQDMDHENMFWYRQDPGLGLRLIYFSYDVKMKEKGDIPEGYSVSREKKERFSLILESASTNQTSMYLCASSSGTAEKLFFGSGTQLSVL.

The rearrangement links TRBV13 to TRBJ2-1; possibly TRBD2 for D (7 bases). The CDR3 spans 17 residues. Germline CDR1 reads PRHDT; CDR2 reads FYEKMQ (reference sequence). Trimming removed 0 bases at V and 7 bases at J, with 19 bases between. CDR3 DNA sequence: TGTGCCAGCAGCTTAGGCATCGGCGGGGGCGCAGGGAATGAGCAGTTCTTC. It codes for CASSLGIGGGAGNEQFF.

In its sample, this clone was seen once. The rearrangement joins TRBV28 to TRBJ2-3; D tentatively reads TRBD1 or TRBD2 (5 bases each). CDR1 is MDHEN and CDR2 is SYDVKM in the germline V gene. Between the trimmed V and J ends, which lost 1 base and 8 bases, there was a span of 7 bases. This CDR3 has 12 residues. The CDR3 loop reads CASSLSGATQYF. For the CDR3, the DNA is TGTGCCAGCAGTTTATCCGGGGCTACGCAGTATTTT.

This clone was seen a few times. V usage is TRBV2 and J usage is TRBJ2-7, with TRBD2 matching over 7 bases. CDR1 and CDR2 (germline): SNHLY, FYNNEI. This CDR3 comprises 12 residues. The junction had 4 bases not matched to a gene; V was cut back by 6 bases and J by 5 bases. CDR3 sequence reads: CASRRTRNEQYF. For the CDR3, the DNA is TGTGCCAGCAGGAGGACTAGAAACGAGCAGTACTTC.

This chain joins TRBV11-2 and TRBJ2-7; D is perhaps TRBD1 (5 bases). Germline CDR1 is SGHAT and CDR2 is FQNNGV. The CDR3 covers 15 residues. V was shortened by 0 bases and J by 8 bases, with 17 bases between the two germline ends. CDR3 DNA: TGTGCCAGCAGCTTAGATATAGGGTCAGGGTATAAGCAGTACTTC. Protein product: CASSLDIGSGYKQYF.

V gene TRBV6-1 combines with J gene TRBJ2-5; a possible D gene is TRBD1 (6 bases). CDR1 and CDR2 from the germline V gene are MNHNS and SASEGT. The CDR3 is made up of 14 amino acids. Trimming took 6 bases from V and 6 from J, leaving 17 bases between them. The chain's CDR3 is CASSLEGDIKTQYF. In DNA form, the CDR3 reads TGTGCCAGCAGCCTAGAGGGGGACATAAAGACCCAGTACTTC.

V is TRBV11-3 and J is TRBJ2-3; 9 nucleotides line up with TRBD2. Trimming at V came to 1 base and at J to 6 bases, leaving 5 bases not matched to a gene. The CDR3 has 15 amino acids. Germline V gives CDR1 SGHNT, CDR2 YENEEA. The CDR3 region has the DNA TGTGCCAGCAGCTTAGTGGCGGGAGGGGCGGATACGCAGTATTTT. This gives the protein CASSLVAGGADTQYF.

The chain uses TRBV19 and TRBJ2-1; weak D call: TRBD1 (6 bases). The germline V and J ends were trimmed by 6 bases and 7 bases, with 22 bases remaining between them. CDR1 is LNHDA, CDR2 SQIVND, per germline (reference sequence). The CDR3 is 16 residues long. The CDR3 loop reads CASSIEQGTLQNEQFF. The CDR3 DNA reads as TGTGCCAGTAGCATCGAACAGGGCACTTTACAGAATGAGCAGTTCTTC.

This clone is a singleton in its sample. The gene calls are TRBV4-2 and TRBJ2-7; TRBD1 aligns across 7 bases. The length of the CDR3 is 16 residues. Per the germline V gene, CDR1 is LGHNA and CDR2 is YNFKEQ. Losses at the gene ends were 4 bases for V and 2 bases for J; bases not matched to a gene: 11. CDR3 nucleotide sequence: TGTGCCAGCAGCCTGACCAGGAGGACAGGTCCCTACGAGCAGTACTTC. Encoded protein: CASSLTRRTGPYEQYF.